The source of this TCR beta chain is a study of CD8+ T cells in alopecia areata. At the level of the study: Each of the treated patients was given oral tofacitinib, 5 to 10 mg twice daily, for moderate-to-severe alopecia areata. For treated patients, severity scores reflected the percentage of scalp area affected.

The CDR3 is 15 amino acids. CDR1 SGHTA and CDR2 FQGNSA come from the germline V gene. Whole-study results and caveats: Under tofacitinib, numerous expanded lesional clonotypes remained detectable in scalp and blood.

RNA was isolated and reverse transcribed to cDNA, the sequencing template. This table comes from immunoSEQ multiplex PCR, and its TCRdb copy is limited to in-frame clones, with some not included. The sample lists around 200,000 clones, about 48% occurring once. About this clone itself: The antigen is unknown. A junction boundary mismatches the germline segment, possibly from a read error.

Stated treatment: oral pan-JAK inhibitor, 5-10 mg twice daily. This clonotype was obtained from a human donor with alopecia areata. The chain links TRBV7-2 to TRBJ2-3; no firm D call. This specimen consisted of CD8+ T cells sorted from blood, obtained at week 24, from a patient treated with tofacitinib. CDR3 sequence reads: CASSQTESGTDTQYF. Here the CDR3 DNA reads TGCGCCAGCAGCCAAACAGAGTCAGGCACAGATACGCAGTATTTT.